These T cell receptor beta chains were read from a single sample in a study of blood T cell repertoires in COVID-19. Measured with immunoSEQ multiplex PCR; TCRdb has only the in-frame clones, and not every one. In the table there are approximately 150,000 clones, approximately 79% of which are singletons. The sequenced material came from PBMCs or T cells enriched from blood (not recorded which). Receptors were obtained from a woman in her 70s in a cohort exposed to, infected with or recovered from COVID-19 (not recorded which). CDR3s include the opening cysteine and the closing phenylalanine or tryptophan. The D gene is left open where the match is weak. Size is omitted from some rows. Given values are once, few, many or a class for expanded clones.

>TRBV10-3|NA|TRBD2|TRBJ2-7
TGTGCCATCAGCCAGCGACTAGCGGGAGGCTCCTACGAGCAGTACTTC
CAISQRLAGGSYEQYF
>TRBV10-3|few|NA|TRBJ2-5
TGTGCCATCAGTGAGCCCACGGTCTACCAAGAGACCCAGTACTTC
CAISEPTVYQETQYF
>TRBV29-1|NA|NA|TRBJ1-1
TGCAGCGTTGTCCGACAGGCGAACACTGAAGCTTTCTTT
CSVVRQANTEAFF
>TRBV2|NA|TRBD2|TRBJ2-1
TGTGCCAGCAGAGGCGGGCAACTAGCGGGAGTGAGGAATGAGCAGTTCTTC
CASRGGQLAGVRNEQFF
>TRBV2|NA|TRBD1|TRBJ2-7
TGTGCCAGCACCAAGGGACAGGGGAGCTCCTACGAGCAGTACTTC
CASTKGQGSSYEQYF
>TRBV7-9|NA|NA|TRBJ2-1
TGTGCCAGCAGTCGTACCGGCCCCGCACAGGAGCAGTTCTTC
CASSRTGPAQEQFF
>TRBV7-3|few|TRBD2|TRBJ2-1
TGTGCCAGCAGCTTAACGGGCGGGAGCTCCTACAATGAGCAGTTCTTC
CASSLTGGSSYNEQFF
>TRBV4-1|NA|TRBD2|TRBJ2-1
TGCGCCAGCAGCCAAGTTGCGGCTAGCGGGAACAATGAGCAGTTCTTC
CASSQVAASGNNEQFF
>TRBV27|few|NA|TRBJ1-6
TGTGCCAGCAGTTTGAGGGCTGCTAATTCACCCCTCCACTTT
CASSLRAANSPLHF
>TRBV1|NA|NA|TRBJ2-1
TGCACCAGCAGCCACAATGGAGGGACTAGCGGTGCCCTCCAGGGGCAGTTCTTC
CTSSHNGGTSGALQGQFF
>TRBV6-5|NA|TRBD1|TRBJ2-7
TGTGCCAGCAGTTACGACAGGGGGTACTCCTACGAGCAGTACTTC
CASSYDRGYSYEQYF
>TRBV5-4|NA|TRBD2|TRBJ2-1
TGTGCCAGCAGCTCCCGACTGGGACTAGCCTACAATGAGCAGTTCTTC
CASSSRLGLAYNEQFF
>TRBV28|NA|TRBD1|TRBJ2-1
TGTGCCAGCGGACAGGTAATTAACTCCTACAATGAGCAGTTCTTC
CASGQVINSYNEQFF
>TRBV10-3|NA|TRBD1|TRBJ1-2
TGTGCCATCGCCACAGGGGTTTATGGCTACACCTTC
CAIATGVYGYTF
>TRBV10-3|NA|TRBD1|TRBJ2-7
TGTGCCATCAGTGCCGGGACAGGTCGTGAGCAGTACTTC
CAISAGTGREQYF
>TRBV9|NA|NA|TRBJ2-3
TGTGCCAGCAGCGTTCGGGGGGATACGCAGTATTTT
CASSVRGDTQYF
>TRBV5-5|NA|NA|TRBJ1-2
TGTGCCAGCAGGGCAGAGGTCTATGGCTACACCTTC
CASRAEVYGYTF
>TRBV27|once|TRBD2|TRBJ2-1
TGTGCCAGCAGCCCTGGGACTAGTCGGGATAATGAGCAGTTCTTC
CASSPGTSRDNEQFF
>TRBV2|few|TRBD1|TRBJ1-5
TGTGCCAGCAGCGCCCAAGGGGGCGCCGGACAGCCCCAGCATTTT
CASSAQGGAGQPQHF
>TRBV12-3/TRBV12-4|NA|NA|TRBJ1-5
TGTGCCAGCAGTCGAGATAATCAGCCCCAGCATTTT
CASSRDNQPQHF
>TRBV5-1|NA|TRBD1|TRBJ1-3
TGCGCCAGCAGCGCGGACAGGGAGGGGAACACCATATATTTT
CASSADREGNTIYF